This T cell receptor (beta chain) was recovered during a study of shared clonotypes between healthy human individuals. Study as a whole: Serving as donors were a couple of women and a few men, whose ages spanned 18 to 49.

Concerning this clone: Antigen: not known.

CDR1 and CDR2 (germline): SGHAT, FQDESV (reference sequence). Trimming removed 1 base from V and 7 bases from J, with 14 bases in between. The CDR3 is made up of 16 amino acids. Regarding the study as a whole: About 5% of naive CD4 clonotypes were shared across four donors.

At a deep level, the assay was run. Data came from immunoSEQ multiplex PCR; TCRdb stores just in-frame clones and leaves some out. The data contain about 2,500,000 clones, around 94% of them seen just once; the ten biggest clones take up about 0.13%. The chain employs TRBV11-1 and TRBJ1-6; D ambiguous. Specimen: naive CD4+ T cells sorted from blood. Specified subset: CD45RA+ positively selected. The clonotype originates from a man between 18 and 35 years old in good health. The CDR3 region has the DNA TGTGCCAGCAGCTTAGATGGGCCCGGCAACAATTCACCCCTCCACTTT. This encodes CASSLDGPGNNSPLHF. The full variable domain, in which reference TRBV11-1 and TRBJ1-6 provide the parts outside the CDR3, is EAEVAQSPRYKITEKSQAVAFWCDPISGHATLYWYRQILGQGPELLVQFQDESVVDDSQLPKDRFSAERLKGVDSTLKIQPAELGDSAMYLCASSLDGPGNNSPLHFGNGTRLTVT.